This T cell receptor (beta chain) was captured in a study of identical twins. A few counts support this clonotype. Its antigen is not known. TCRdb redid the calling of the 5' RACE reads with MiXCR, one entry per CDR3 protein. The sample contains around 490,000 distinct CDR3 sequences, 14% of which appear only once. Study outcomes and limitations: Models underestimated how often monozygotic twins shared out-of-frame TCR alpha. Insertion counts were lower in abundant cord blood beta clonotypes, a trend that memory repertoires did not show.

This CDR3 is 15 amino acids long. In germline, CDR1 is SGHTA, CDR2 FQGNSA. J gave up 9 bases and V 4 bases, and 12 bases lay outside the gene matches. The sample was also reused in another study, on yellow fever vaccine responses in identical twins. Per that study: Reportedly, the response of twins' T cells to the vaccine seemed partly convergent, partly personalized.

Sequences were obtained from CD4+ T cells sorted from blood. This receptor was identified in a woman aged 18 to 35 in good health. This chain uses TRBV7-2 with TRBJ2-1, with 7 nucleotides matching TRBD2. The CDR3 sequence is CASSSEPGREREQFF. DNA of the CDR3: TGTGCCAGCAGCTCGGAACCGGGGAGGGAGCGTGAGCAGTTCTTC.